This TCR beta chain emerged from a study of cytomegalovirus exposure and HLA in healthy donors. The study ran its PCR with 60 Vbeta and 13 Jbeta primers. Profiled with immunoSEQ multiplex PCR; TCRdb holds only in-frame clones, not every one. The table lists about 140,000 clones, 60% to 85% of them singletons. This clone came up a few times. Germline V gene data show CDR1 as MNHEY and CDR2 as SVGAGI. This CDR3 is built from 14 residues. The V end lost 6 bases, the J end lost 0 bases, and 12 bases lay between the germline ends. The origin of this receptor is a young man in good health and CMV-seronegative. The specimen was PBMCs. The V call is TRBV6-5, the J call TRBJ2-7; D is possibly TRBD1 (6 bases). The DNA for the CDR3 is TGTGCCAGCAGACCCGGGACAAGCTCCTACGAGCAGTACTTC. Translated, it gives CASRPGTSSYEQYF.